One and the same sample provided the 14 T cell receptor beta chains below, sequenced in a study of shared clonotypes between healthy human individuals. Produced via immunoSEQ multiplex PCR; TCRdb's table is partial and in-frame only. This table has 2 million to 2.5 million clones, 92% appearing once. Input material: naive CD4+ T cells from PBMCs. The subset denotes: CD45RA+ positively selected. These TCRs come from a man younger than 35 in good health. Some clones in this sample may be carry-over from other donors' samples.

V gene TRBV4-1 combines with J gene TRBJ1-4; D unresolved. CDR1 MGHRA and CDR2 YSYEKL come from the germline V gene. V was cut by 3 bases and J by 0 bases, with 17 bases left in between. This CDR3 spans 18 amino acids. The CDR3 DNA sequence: TGCGCCAGCAGCCACCAAGCGGTGTTATTTGCAACTAATGAAAAACTGTTTTTT. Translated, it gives CASSHQAVLFATNEKLFF.

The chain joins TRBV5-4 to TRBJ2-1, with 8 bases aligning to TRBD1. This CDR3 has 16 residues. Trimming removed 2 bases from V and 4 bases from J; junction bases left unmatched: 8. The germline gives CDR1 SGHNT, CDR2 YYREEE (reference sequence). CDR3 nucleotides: TGTGCCAGCAGCTTCGGACAGGGAGCGTGGTACAATGAGCAGTTCTTC. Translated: CASSFGQGAWYNEQFF.

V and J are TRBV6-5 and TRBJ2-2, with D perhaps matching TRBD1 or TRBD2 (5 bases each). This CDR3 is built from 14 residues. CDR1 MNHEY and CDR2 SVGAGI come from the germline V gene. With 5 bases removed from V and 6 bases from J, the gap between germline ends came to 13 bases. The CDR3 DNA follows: TGTGCCAGCAGTCGGGCAGGGAGAGCCGGGGAGCTGTTTTTT. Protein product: CASSRAGRAGELFF.

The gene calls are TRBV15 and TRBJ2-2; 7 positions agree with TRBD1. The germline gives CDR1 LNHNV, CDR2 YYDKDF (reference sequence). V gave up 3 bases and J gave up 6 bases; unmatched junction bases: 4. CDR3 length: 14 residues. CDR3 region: CATSRGQFPGELFF. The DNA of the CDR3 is TGTGCCACCAGCAGGGGACAGTTCCCCGGGGAGCTGTTTTTT. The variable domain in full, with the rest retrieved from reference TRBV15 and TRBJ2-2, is DAMVIQNPRYQVTQFGKPVTLSCSQTLNHNVMYWYQQKSSQAPKLLFHYYDKDFNNEADTPDNFQSRRPNTSFCFLDIRSPGLGDTAMYLCATSRGQFPGELFFGEGSRLTVL.

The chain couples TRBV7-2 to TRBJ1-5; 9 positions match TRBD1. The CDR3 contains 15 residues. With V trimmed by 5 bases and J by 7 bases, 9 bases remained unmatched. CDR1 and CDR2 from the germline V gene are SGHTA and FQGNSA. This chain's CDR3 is CASSAQGQGGQPQHF. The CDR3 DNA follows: TGTGCCAGCAGCGCCCAGGGACAGGGCGGCCAGCCCCAGCATTTT.

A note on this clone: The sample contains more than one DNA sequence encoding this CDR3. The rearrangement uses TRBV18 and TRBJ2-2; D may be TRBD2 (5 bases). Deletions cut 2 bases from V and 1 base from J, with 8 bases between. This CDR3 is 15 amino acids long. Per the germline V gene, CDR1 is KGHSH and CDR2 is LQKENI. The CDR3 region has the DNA TGTGCCAGCTCACCAGTGAGCGGGAACACCGGGGAGCTGTTTTTT. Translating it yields CASSPVSGNTGELFF. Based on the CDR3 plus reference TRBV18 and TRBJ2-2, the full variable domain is NAGVMQNPRHLVRRRGQEARLRCSPMKGHSHVYWYRQLPEEGLKFMVYLQKENIIDESGMPKERFSAEFPKEGPSILRIQQVVRGDSAAYFCASSPVSGNTGELFFGEGSRLTVL.

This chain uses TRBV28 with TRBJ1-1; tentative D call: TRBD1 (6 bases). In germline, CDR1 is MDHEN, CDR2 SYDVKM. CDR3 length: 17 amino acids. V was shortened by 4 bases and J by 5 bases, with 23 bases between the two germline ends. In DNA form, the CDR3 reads TGTGCCAGCAGTTCACCGGGACATCCGTCCCGGGGGACTGAAGCTTTCTTT. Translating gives CASSSPGHPSRGTEAFF. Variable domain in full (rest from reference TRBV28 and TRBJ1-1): DVKVTQSSRYLVKRTGEKVFLECVQDMDHENMFWYRQDPGLGLRLIYFSYDVKMKEKGDIPEGYSVSREKKERFSLILESASTNQTSMYLCASSSPGHPSRGTEAFFGQGTRLTVV.

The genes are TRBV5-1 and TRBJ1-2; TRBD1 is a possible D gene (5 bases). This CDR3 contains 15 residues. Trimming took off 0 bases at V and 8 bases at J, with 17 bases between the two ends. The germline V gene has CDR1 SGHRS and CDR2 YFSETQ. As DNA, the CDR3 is TGCGCCAGCAGCTTGGTGTATTTGGGGACTATGGGCTACACCTTC. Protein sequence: CASSLVYLGTMGYTF.

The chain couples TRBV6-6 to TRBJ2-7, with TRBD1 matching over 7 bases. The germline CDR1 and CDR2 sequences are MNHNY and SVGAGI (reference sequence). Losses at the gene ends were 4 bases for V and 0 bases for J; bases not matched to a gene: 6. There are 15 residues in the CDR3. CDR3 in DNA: TGTGCCAGCAGTTTCGGACAGGTTGACTCCTACGAGCAGTACTTC. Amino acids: CASSFGQVDSYEQYF.

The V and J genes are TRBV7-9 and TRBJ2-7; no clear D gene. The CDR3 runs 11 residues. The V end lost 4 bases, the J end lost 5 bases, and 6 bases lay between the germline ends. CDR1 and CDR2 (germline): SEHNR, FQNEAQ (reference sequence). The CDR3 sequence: CASSSGHEQYF. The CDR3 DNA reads TGTGCCAGCAGCTCCGGGCACGAGCAGTACTTC.

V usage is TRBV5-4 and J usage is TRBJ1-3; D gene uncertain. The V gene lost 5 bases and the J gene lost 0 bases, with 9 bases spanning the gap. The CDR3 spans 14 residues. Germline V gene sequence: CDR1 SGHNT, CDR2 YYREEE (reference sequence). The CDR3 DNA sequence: TGTGCCAGCAGACGGGATCCCTCTGGAAACACCATATATTTT. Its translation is CASRRDPSGNTIYF. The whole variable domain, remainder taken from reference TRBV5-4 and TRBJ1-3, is ETGVTQSPTHLIKTRGQQVTLRCSSQSGHNTVSWYQQALGQGPQFIFQYYREEENGRGNFPPRFSGLQFPNYSSELNVNALELDDSALYLCASRRDPSGNTIYFGEGSWLTVV.

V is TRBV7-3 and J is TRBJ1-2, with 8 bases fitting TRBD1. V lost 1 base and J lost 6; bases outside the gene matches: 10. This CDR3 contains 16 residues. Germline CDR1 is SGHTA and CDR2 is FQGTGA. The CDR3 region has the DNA TGTGCCAGCAGCTTAAGCCCAGGTCGACAGGGGAATGGCTACACCTTC. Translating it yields CASSLSPGRQGNGYTF.

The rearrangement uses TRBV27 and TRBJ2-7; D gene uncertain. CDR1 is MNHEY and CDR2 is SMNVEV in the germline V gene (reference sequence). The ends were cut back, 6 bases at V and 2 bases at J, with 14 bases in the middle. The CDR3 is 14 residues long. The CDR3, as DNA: TGTGCCAGCAGGGCGAAAATAGCCACCTACGAGCAGTACTTC. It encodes CASRAKIATYEQYF.

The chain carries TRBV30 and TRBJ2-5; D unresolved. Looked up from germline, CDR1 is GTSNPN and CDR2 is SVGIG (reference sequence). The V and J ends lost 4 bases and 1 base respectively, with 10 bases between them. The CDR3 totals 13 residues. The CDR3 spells CAWTRTFQETQYF. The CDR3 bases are TGTGCCTGGACCAGGACCTTCCAAGAGACCCAGTACTTC.